This T cell receptor beta chain was found in a study of T-cell reconstitution after alpha-beta-depleted transplantation in children. Study-level findings and limits: Several patients had high TCRbeta diversity at day 60; it came from surviving recipient T cells and thymic progenitors. Expanded clones from the graft, numbering several hundred, reportedly supplied alpha-beta T cells about two months after transplant.

Points on this clonotype: The antigen is not known.

The V end lost 2 bases, the J end lost 6 bases, and 20 bases lay between the germline ends. CDR3 size: 17 residues. The authors prepared the TCRbeta library with unique molecular identifiers. TCRdb passed the PCR reads through MiXCR, listing each CDR3 protein once. The sample carries 350,000 to 500,000 distinct CDR3 sequences, around 46% recorded once. This receptor was obtained from a girl aged 2 to 9 with aplastic anemia, due to receive a stem cell transplant. Sequencing was performed on PBMCs, taken before TCRalphabeta/CD19-depleted stem cell transplant. The chain carries TRBV12-3 or TRBV12-4 and TRBJ2-1; D may be TRBD1 or TRBD2 (5 bases each). CDR3 in DNA: TGTGCCAGCAGTTTACCCGTCCGAGGGGACCAGGGCAATGAGCAGTTCTTC. Translating it yields CASSLPVRGDQGNEQFF.